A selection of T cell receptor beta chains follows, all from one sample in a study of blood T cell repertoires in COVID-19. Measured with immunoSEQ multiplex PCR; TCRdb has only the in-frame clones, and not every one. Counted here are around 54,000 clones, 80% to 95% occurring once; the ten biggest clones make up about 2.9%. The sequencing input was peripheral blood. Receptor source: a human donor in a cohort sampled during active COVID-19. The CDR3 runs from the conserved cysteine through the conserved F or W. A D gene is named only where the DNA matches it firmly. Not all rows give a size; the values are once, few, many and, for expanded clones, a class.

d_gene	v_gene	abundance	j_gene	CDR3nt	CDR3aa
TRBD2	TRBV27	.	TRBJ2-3	TGTGCCAGCTGCTCTAGCGGTTTAACAGATACGCAGTATTTT	CASCSSGLTDTQYF
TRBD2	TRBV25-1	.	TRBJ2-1	TGTGCCAGCAGAGCACGGACTAGCGGACAATCCAATGAGCAGTTCTTC	CASRARTSGQSNEQFF
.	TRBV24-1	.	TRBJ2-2	TGTGCCAGATTAGGGGTTGCCGGGGAGCTGTTTTTT	CARLGVAGELFF
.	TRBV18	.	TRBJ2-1	TGTGCCAGCTCACCATTCAACAATGAGCAGTTCTTC	CASSPFNNEQFF
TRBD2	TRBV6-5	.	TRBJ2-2	TGTGCCAGCAGACGGGAGGGGAACACCGGGGAGCTGTTTTTT	CASRREGNTGELFF
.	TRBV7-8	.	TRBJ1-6	TGTGCCAGCAGCTTTGGTCAGGCTAATTCACCCCTCCACTTT	CASSFGQANSPLHF
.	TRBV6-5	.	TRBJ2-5	TGTGCCAGCAGTTACTCACAGGCCCAGGAGACCCAGTACTTC	CASSYSQAQETQYF
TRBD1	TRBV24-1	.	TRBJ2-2	TGTGCCACCACCACAGGGGGTCAAGGGGAGCTGTTTTTT	CATTTGGQGELFF
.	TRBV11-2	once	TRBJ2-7	TGTGCCAGCAGCTTAGATCGGGGGTTAGCGCAGGACTCCTACGAGCAGTACTTC	CASSLDRGLAQDSYEQYF
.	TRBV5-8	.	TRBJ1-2	TGTGCCAGCGCCTCCCGGGTCGGGGGTGGCTACACCTTC	CASASRVGGGYTF
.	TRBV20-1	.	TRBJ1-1	TGCAGTGCTAGTGGCAGAAACACTGAAGCTTTCTTT	CSASGRNTEAFF
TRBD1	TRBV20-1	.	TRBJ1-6	TGCAGTGGTGGGACAGGGTCACCCCTCCACTTT	CSGGTGSPLHF
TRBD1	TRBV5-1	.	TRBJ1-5	TGCGCCAGCAGCCCGGGACAGGGTAGGCAGCCCCAGCATTTT	CASSPGQGRQPQHF
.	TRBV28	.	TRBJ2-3	TGTGCCAGCACCATTACTAGTGATGGGAGGGATACGCAGTATTTT	CASTITSDGRDTQYF
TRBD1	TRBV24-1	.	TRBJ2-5	TGTGCCACCAGTGGCAGGGACAGGGAGAGTGAGACCCAGTACTTC	CATSGRDRESETQYF
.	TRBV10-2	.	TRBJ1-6	TGCGCCAGCAGGGACAGCTCCTATAATTCACCCCTCCACTTT	CASRDSSYNSPLHF
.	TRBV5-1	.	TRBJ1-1	TGCGCCAGCAGGTCAGGACAACTGAACACTGAAGCTTTCTTT	CASRSGQLNTEAFF
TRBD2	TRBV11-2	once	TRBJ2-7	TGTGCCAGCAGCTTAGAGGGCGGGGGAGGCGATTACGAGCAGTACTTC	CASSLEGGGGDYEQYF
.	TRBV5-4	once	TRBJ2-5	TGTGCCAGCAGCTTTCGGGTTAATCAAGAGACCCAGTACTTC	CASSFRVNQETQYF
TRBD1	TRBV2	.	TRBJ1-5	TGTGCCAGCAGTGAACAGCCGACAGGGGGCCAGCCCCAGCATTTT	CASSEQPTGGQPQHF
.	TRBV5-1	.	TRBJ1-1	TGCGCCAGCAGCACAAACCCGGCGGGGACTGAAGCTTTCTTT	CASSTNPAGTEAFF
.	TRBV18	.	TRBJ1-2	TGTGCCAGCTCACCAGGGCCAATAGCTAACTATGGCTACACCTTC	CASSPGPIANYGYTF
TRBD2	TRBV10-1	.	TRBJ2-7	TGCGCCAGCCCCGAGAGACTAGCGGGAGAATACGAGCAGTACTTC	CASPERLAGEYEQYF
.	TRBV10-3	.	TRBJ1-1	TGTGCCATCCGCGGAGAGCGCACTGAAGCTTTCTTT	CAIRGERTEAFF
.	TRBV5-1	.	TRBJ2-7	TGCGCCAGCAGCCTGGGGGACAACTACGAGCAGTACTTC	CASSLGDNYEQYF
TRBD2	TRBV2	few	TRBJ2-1	TGTGCCAGCAGCGGAGACCTAGCGGGAGGGCCTGATGATGAGCAGTTCTTC	CASSGDLAGGPDDEQFF
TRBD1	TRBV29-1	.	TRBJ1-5	TGCAGCGTGGGTGGGACAGATAATCAGCCCCAGCATTTT	CSVGGTDNQPQHF
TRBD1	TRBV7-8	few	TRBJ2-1	TGTGCCAGCAGCTTAGGAACGGGACAGGGGGCCGGGAATGAGCAGTTCTTC	CASSLGTGQGAGNEQFF
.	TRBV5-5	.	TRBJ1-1	TGTGCCAGCAGCTTGAGTCCAGTGCACCGCGAGGCCGCTGAAGCTTTCTTT	CASSLSPVHREAAEAFF
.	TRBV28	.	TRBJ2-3	TGTGCCAGCACGGGGTTCCGGAGGACAGATACGCAGTATTTT	CASTGFRRTDTQYF
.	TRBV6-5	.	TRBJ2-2	TGTGCCAGCGGCCGGGACACTAACACCGGGGAGCTGTTTTTT	CASGRDTNTGELFF
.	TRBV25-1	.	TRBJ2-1	TGTGCCAGCAGTGAGTTTAGCAATGAGCAGTTCTTC	CASSEFSNEQFF
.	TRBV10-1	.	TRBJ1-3	TGCGCCAGCAGTGCGGACTCTCGGGCTGGAAACACCATATATTTT	CASSADSRAGNTIYF
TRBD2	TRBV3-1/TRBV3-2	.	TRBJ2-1	TGTGCCAGCAGCCAAGGTTGGGGACTAGCGGGATACAATGAGCAGTTCTTC	CASSQGWGLAGYNEQFF
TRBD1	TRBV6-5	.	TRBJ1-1	TGTGCCAGCAAGGTTGACAGGGGGCGGACTGAAGCTTTCTTT	CASKVDRGRTEAFF
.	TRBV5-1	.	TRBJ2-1	TGCGCCAGCAGCTTGTGGGAGTCCTCCTACAATGAGCAGTTCTTC	CASSLWESSYNEQFF
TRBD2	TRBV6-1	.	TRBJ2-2	TGTGCCAGCAGTGAAGCGCAAGCGGGAGGGCTCACCGGGGAGCTGTTTTTT	CASSEAQAGGLTGELFF
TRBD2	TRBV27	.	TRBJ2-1	TGTGCCAGCAGAAGAGCGGGGACTAGCGCCAATGAGCAGTTCTTC	CASRRAGTSANEQFF
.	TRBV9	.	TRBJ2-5	TGTGCCAGCAGCGTAGGTTCAGGTGTCCAAGAGACCCAGTACTTC	CASSVGSGVQETQYF
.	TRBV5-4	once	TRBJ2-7	TGTGCCAGCAGCACAAATACGGGGGAGCAGTACTTC	CASSTNTGEQYF
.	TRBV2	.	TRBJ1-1	TGTGCCACTACCCTGGGACACCAGAACACTGAAGCTTTCTTT	CATTLGHQNTEAFF
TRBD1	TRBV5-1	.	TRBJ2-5	TGCGCCAGCAGCTTACGGACAGGGGTATGGGAGACCCAGTACTTC	CASSLRTGVWETQYF